This T cell receptor beta chain originates from a study of blood T cells in healthy people across ages. Through a sample-barcoded 5' primer and a J-beta primer mix, a second PCR was run for roughly 7 to 11 cycles. Every cDNA was tagged by a template-switch adaptor with 12 random nucleotides. Via MiXCR, TCRdb re-called the 5' RACE reads, giving one row per CDR3 protein. The table has approximately 830,000 distinct CDR3 sequences, approximately 65% seen once. The CDR3 spans 16 residues. From germline, CDR1 is LGHDT and CDR2 YNNKEL (reference sequence). The sequenced sample consisted of blood. This clonotype originated in a man aged 30-40 years in good health. The chain employs TRBV3-1 and TRBJ2-7, with D unclear. The J call is uncertain, as TRBJ2-5 better fits the DNA end. The CDR3 here is CASSLPSFGLRETQYF. The CDR3 nucleotides are TGTGCCAGCAGCCTTCCCTCCTTCGGGTTAAGAGAGACCCAGTACTTC.